The 17 T cell receptor beta chains presented below share a single source sample, sequenced in a study of tumor-infiltrating lymphocytes in primary liver carcinoma. Total RNA (roughly 540 ng) served as template for TCR beta cDNA synthesis primed by a constant-region primer. Libraries for TCR beta were built through three nested multiplex PCR rounds, which together made up a slightly modified ARM-PCR procedure. Both of the initial two PCR rounds ran for approximately 10 cycles and employed TRBV1-TRBV30 forward primers alongside a C-beta reverse primer. Using its own MiXCR run on the multiplex PCR reads, TCRdb lists one record per CDR3 protein. Altogether roughly 24,000 distinct CDR3 sequences are present, 70% to 80% being singletons, with the ten largest covering less than 40%. Both RNA and DNA were isolated together from roughly 20-30 mg of bulk tissue that had not been sorted. Source material: liver tumor tissue from sampling region 5. The subset is: tumor region T5, tumor centre. Receptors were obtained from a woman in her twenties or thirties with primary liver carcinoma and hepatitis B virus infection.

Comment on this clonotype: Since the CDR3 does not end with the conserved phenylalanine or tryptophan, this likely comes from a read error. The genes are TRBV11-1 and TRBJ2-6; D uncertain. Germline V lookup: CDR1 SGHAT, CDR2 FQDESV (reference sequence). The CDR3 covers 13 residues. Trimming took 8 bases from V and 1 from J, leaving 6 bases between them. For the CDR3, the DNA is TGTGCCAGCTCACCTTCTGGGGCCAACGTCCTGACTATC. Translated, it gives CASSPSGANVLTI.

This clonotype is classed as medium-sized (0.01 to 0.1%). V usage is TRBV28 and J usage is TRBJ1-5; 7 bases match TRBD1. This CDR3 region has 12 residues. From germline, CDR1 is MDHEN and CDR2 SYDVKM. V shed 8 bases, J shed 9 bases, and the junction held 7 bases outside the gene matches. The CDR3 spells CASGPGGRPQHF. The CDR3 nucleotides read TGTGCCAGCGGGCCAGGGGGACGGCCCCAGCATTTT. The full variable domain, its missing parts supplied by reference TRBV28 and TRBJ1-5, is DVKVTQSSRYLVKRTGEKVFLECVQDMDHENMFWYRQDPGLGLRLIYFSYDVKMKEKGDIPEGYSVSREKKERFSLILESASTNQTSMYLCASGPGGRPQHFGDGTRLSIL.

The count of this clonotype is one. The V call is TRBV10-3, the J call TRBJ1-3, with D uncertain. Germline V gene lookup returns CDR1 ENHRY and CDR2 SYGVKD. This CDR3 has 14 amino acids. The CDR3 DNA reads TGTGCTATCCGTGAATCAGTTTCTGGAAACACCATATATTTT. Amino acid sequence: CAIRESVSGNTIYF.

In regard to this clonotype: The germline gene is not matched at one end of the junction; a read error may be the cause. The chain is built from TRBV5-4 and TRBJ2-2; D might be TRBD2 (6 bases). The CDR3 consists of 19 residues. The germline V gene encodes CDR1 SGHNT and CDR2 YYREEE (reference sequence). CDR3 DNA: TGTGCCAGCAGCTTGGCCTGGGGGATTAGCGGCGCGAATACCGGGGAGCTGTTTTTT. This sequence encodes CASSLAWGISGANTGELFF. Using reference TRBV5-4 and TRBJ2-2 for the parts outside the CDR3, the full variable domain is ETGVTQSPTHLIKTRGQQVTLRCSSQSGHNTVSWYQQALGQGPQFIFQYYREEENGRGNFPPRFSGLQFPNYSSELNVNALELDDSALYLCASSLAWGISGANTGELFFGEGSRLTVL.

Turning to this clonotype: The junction shows a germline mismatch at one end, possibly a read error. The rearrangement joins TRBV4-3 to TRBJ2-1; D unclear. The CDR3 has 14 residues. CDR1 is LGHNA and CDR2 is YSLEER in the germline V gene. The DNA of the CDR3 is TGTGCCAACAGTCACACAGAGTTGGTCAATGAGCAGTTCTTC. Translated: CANSHTELVNEQFF.

Regarding this clonotype: This CDR3 fails to terminate in the conserved phenylalanine or tryptophan, so it likely reflects a read error. No DNA is shown, since the ends of the CDR3 on it are uncertain; the CDR3 is the one TCRdb lists. This chain uses TRBV30 with TRBJ2-7; TRBD2 was called by the table and not checked on the DNA. Germline V lookup: CDR1 GTSNPN, CDR2 SVGIG (reference sequence). The CDR3 extends over 16 residues, inclusive of both ends. The CDR3 here is CAWSVKKASGSYEQCI.

Regarding this clonotype: The CDR3 ends on some other residue instead of the conserved phenylalanine or tryptophan, so this is likely a read error. The rearrangement links TRBV5-5 to TRBJ1-6; D unclear. The CDR3 spans 14 residues. The germline CDR1 and CDR2 sequences are SGHKS and YYEKEE (reference sequence). CDR3 amino acids: CASSLDVSSSLLHY. The CDR3 DNA is TGTGCCAGCAGCTTGGACGTCAGTAGTTCACTCCTCCACTAT.

With respect to this clonotype: Since no conserved phenylalanine or tryptophan closes the CDR3, a read error is the likely cause. The genes are TRBV12-5 and TRBJ2-3, with TRBD2 matching 7 bases. J was trimmed by 10 bases and V by 4 bases; bases with no gene match: 8. CDR1 LGHNT and CDR2 FRNRAP come from the germline V gene. The CDR3 has 13 residues. The CDR3 loop reads CASGSRLADAQYL. CDR3 in DNA: TGTGCTAGTGGTTCCAGACTAGCTGATGCGCAGTATCTT.

About this clonotype itself: The junction and the germline gene differ at one end; a read error may be behind it. V usage is TRBV5-4 and J usage is TRBJ2-2, with 8 positions matching TRBD2. Germline loops: CDR1 SGHNT, CDR2 YYREEE (reference sequence). The CDR3 contains 15 residues. CDR3 region: CASSSTAGGPGKLFF. CDR3 nucleotide sequence: TGTGCCAGCAGCTCCACGGCGGGAGGACCCGGGAAGCTGTTTTTT.

This clonotype was found once. A read error may produce the germline difference seen at one junction end. The rearrangement uses TRBV4-2 and TRBJ2-7; TRBD1 or TRBD2 may be the D gene (6 bases each). Germline assignment: CDR1 LGHNA and CDR2 YNFKEQ. CDR3 length equals 18 residues. As DNA, the CDR3 is TGTGCCAGCAGCCAGGAACACCTAGGAGAGGGGGGACCGCGCGGGCAGTATTTC. The encoded protein is CASSQEHLGEGGPRGQYF.

With regard to this clonotype: The final CDR3 position lacks the conserved phenylalanine or tryptophan, pointing to a likely read error. The rearrangement links TRBV11-1 to TRBJ2-2; 7 bases are shared with TRBD2. Germline CDR1 and CDR2: SGHAT and FQDESV (reference sequence). The CDR3 runs to 16 residues. For the CDR3, the DNA is TGTGCCAGCAGCTGGGTTATGGCGGGAGTGCCCGGGCAGCTGTTTCTT. The encoded protein is CASSWVMAGVPGQLFL.

With regard to this clonotype: The junction and the germline gene differ at one end; a read error may be behind it. The chain links TRBV30 to TRBJ1-1; possible D gene TRBD1, 6 bases. Germline values: CDR1 GTSNPN, CDR2 SVGIG (reference sequence). The CDR3 has 15 residues. CDR3 protein: CARSVQTGRNTEALF. The CDR3 bases are TGTGCCAGGAGTGTACAAACAGGGAGGAACACTGAAGCTCTCTTT. The variable domain in full, with the rest retrieved from reference TRBV30 and TRBJ1-1, is SQTIHQWPATLVQPVGSPLSLECTVEGTSNPNLYWYRQAAGRGLQLLFYSVGIGQISSEVPQNLSASRPQDRQFILSSKKLLLSDSGFYLCARSVQTGRNTEALFGQGTRLTVV.

In the case of this clonotype: No conserved phenylalanine or tryptophan ends this CDR3, so it is likely a read error. The genes are TRBV29-1 and TRBJ1-2; a weak D match, TRBD1 (6 bases). V lost 4 bases to trimming and J lost 7 bases, with 19 bases between them. The length of the CDR3 is 14 residues. Germline CDR1 reads SQVTM; CDR2 reads ANQGSEA. The CDR3: CSVVRTVGLGGYTS. CDR3 coding DNA: TGCAGCGTTGTTAGGACAGTGGGCTTGGGTGGCTACACCTCC.

This clonotype is categorized as medium-sized. The genes are TRBV5-4 and TRBJ2-3, with 8 bases matching TRBD1. Looked up from germline, CDR1 is SGHNT and CDR2 is YYREEE (reference sequence). The CDR3 has 16 amino acids. The V segment lost 0 bases and the J segment 1 base; nucleotides outside the gene matches: 4. The CDR3 bases are TGTGCCAGCAGCTTGGAGGGCAGGGGGCGCACAGATACGCAGTATTTT. Amino acids: CASSLEGRGRTDTQYF.

With regard to this clonotype: An end of the junction differs from the germline gene, which may be a read error. V and J are TRBV12-3 or TRBV12-4 and TRBJ2-1, with 8 bases lining up with TRBD2. This CDR3 comprises 15 residues. CDR3 sequence: CVSSLSGTSGLEQFF. The DNA for the CDR3 is TGCGTCAGCAGCCTGTCCGGGACTAGTGGACTTGAGCAGTTCTTC.

Concerning this clonotype itself: The junction shows a germline mismatch at one end, possibly a read error. The chain couples TRBV4-2 to TRBJ2-7; D possibly corresponds to TRBD1 (5 bases). This CDR3 has 13 residues. CDR1 and CDR2 from the germline V gene are LGHNA and YNFKEQ. The CDR3 is CANRQPGEYEQYF. CDR3 DNA sequence: TGTGCCAACAGGCAACCAGGCGAGTACGAGCAATACTTC.

Worth noting for this clonotype: Compared with germline, one end of the junction differs, possibly owing to a read error. The chain has TRBV11-3 and TRBJ1-1; D is undetermined. From germline, CDR1 is SGHNT and CDR2 YENEEA. This CDR3 has 12 amino acids. The CDR3 sequence is CTSREGNTEVFF. As DNA, the CDR3 is TGTACCAGCAGAGAGGGAAACACTGAAGTTTTCTTT.